This T cell receptor (beta chain) was sequenced during a study of T-cell reconstitution after alpha-beta-depleted transplantation in children. This clonotype was detected many times. Preparation of the TCRbeta library involved a method that used unique molecular identifiers. In TCRdb, the PCR reads were re-called with MiXCR into one record per CDR3 protein. The table records approximately 250,000 distinct CDR3 sequences, 9.7% of them present only once. V was trimmed by 0 bases and J by 5 bases, leaving 20 bases between them. This CDR3 has 17 residues. CDR1 and CDR2 from the germline V gene are LGHNA and YSLEER.

The gene calls are TRBV4-3 and TRBJ2-7; D might be TRBD2 (6 bases). The material was PBMCs from the stem cell graft donor, obtained from the stem cell graft. This clonotype was sampled from a human donor who donated a stem cell graft to a child with SCID. The CDR3 bases are TGCGCCAGCAGCCAAGATCCGCGGGGCGGGTCTGTTAACGAGCAGTACTTC. Translation gives CASSQDPRGGSVNEQYF.